This T cell receptor beta chain was recorded in a study of shared clonotypes between healthy human individuals. Study information: The plates for each donor numbered three CD4 naive, three CD4 memory, two CD8 naive and one CD8 memory. Study conclusions and caveats: What naive subsets generally showed was a larger estimated richness than memory subsets showed.

Note on this clone: Its matching antigen is unknown.

Deep was the level used in running the assay. Some clones are missing from TCRdb's copy, which holds only in-frame ones; the method was immunoSEQ multiplex PCR. This sample has some 1,400,000 clones, with around 95% found just once. The CDR3 is 16 amino acids. V shed 3 bases, J shed 0 bases, and the junction held 5 bases outside the gene matches. Germline lookup yields CDR1 KGHSH and CDR2 LQKENI. This clonotype was obtained from a man aged 30-40 years in good health. Sequencing was performed on naive CD4+ T cells sorted from blood. The subset was: CD45RA+ positively selected. This chain links TRBV18 with TRBJ2-1; 7 nucleotides line up with TRBD1. The CDR3 DNA is TGTGCCAGCTCACCGTGGACAGGTAGCTCCTACAATGAGCAGTTCTTC. As protein: CASSPWTGSSYNEQFF.